Detailed here is one T cell receptor (beta chain). The antigen is unknown. This specimen comes from a study of cytomegalovirus exposure and HLA in healthy donors. Study-level findings and limits: Earlier findings revealed that most TCR beta V segments proved productive either about 87% or about 30% of the time. Analysis was performed later, and it showed HLA-associated TCR beta chains to be more clonally expanded than equally common others.

V dropped 2 bases and J dropped 5 bases, with 9 bases sitting between them. This CDR3 is built from 13 residues. Germline V CDR1 and CDR2: MNHNS, SASEGT. PCR used 60 Vbeta primers and 13 Jbeta primers. Assay used: immunoSEQ multiplex PCR; TCRdb lists only in-frame clones, some missing. The sample shows 150,000 to 200,000 clones, roughly three quarters of them seen only once. The sequence was obtained from a middle-aged man in good health and CMV-seropositive. Sequenced: PBMCs. This rearrangement joins TRBV6-1 to TRBJ2-5; unclear D gene. This CDR3 is CASSENLRETQYF. The CDR3 DNA reads TGTGCCAGCAGTGAAAACCTCCGGGAGACCCAGTACTTC.